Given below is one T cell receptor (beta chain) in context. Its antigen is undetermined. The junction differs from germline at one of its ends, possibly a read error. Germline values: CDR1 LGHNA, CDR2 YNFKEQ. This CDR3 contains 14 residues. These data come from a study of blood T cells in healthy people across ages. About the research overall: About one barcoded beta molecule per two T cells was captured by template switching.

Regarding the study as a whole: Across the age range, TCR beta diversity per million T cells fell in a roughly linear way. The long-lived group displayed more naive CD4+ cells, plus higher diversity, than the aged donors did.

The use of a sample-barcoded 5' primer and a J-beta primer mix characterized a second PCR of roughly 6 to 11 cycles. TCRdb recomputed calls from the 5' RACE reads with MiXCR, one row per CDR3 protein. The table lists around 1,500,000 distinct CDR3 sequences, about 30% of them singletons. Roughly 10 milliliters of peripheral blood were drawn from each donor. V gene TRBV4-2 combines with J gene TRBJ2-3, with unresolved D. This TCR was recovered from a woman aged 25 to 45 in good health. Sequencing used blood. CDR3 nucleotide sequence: TGTGCCAGCAGCCAAGAGGGGTCCACAGATATGCAGTATTTT. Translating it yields CASSQEGSTDMQYF.